A selection of T cell receptor beta chains follows, all from one sample in a study of cytomegalovirus exposure and HLA in healthy donors. Measured with immunoSEQ multiplex PCR; TCRdb has only the in-frame clones, and not every one. The data show about 200,000 clones, roughly 82% seen once. Sequencing was performed on PBMCs. Every receptor here comes from a woman younger than 45 in good health and CMV-seropositive. CDR3s include the opening cysteine and the closing phenylalanine or tryptophan. The order of the fields is CDR3 protein, CDR3 DNA, V gene, D gene, clone size, J gene. D genes are given only for firm matches. A row's size may be missing; if present it is once, few, many or a size class.

cdr3_aa: CASSSQATGFDYGYTF
cdr3_nt: TGTGCCAGCAGCTCACAAGCGACAGGGTTTGATTATGGCTACACCTTC
v_call: TRBV13
d_call: TRBD1
clone_size: NA
j_call: TRBJ1-2

cdr3_aa: CASSGQGNSNQPQHF
cdr3_nt: TGTGCCAGCAGTGGGCAGGGGAATAGCAATCAGCCCCAGCATTTT
v_call: TRBV2
d_call: NA
clone_size: NA
j_call: TRBJ1-5

cdr3_aa: CSAEGGRAIPYNEQFF
cdr3_nt: TGCAGCGCCGAGGGGGGGAGGGCTATCCCCTACAATGAGCAGTTCTTC
v_call: TRBV29-1
d_call: NA
clone_size: once
j_call: TRBJ2-1

cdr3_aa: CASSGQASSGNTIYF
cdr3_nt: TGTGCCAGCAGTGGACAGGCTAGCTCTGGAAACACCATATATTTT
v_call: TRBV2
d_call: NA
clone_size: NA
j_call: TRBJ1-3

cdr3_aa: CASSLWDREYNEQFF
cdr3_nt: TGCGCCAGCAGCCTCTGGGACAGGGAATACAATGAGCAGTTCTTC
v_call: TRBV4-1
d_call: TRBD1
clone_size: once
j_call: TRBJ2-1

cdr3_aa: CASKPGQGKSFF
cdr3_nt: TGTGCCAGCAAACCGGGACAGGGAAAGTCTTTCTTT
v_call: TRBV2
d_call: TRBD1
clone_size: NA
j_call: TRBJ1-1

cdr3_aa: CASSRGLAGGLDEQFF
cdr3_nt: TGTGCCAGCAGTCGCGGACTAGCGGGAGGGTTGGATGAGCAGTTCTTC
v_call: TRBV28
d_call: TRBD2
clone_size: NA
j_call: TRBJ2-1

cdr3_aa: CSAMIAGGYTF
cdr3_nt: TGCAGTGCTATGATAGCGGGAGGCTACACCTTC
v_call: TRBV20-1
d_call: NA
clone_size: NA
j_call: TRBJ1-2

cdr3_aa: CASSLGGGTGGSDEQFF
cdr3_nt: TGTGCCAGCAGCTTAGGAGGAGGCACAGGGGGTAGCGATGAGCAGTTCTTC
v_call: TRBV7-2
d_call: TRBD1
clone_size: NA
j_call: TRBJ2-1

cdr3_aa: CASSIAGGGQPQHF
cdr3_nt: TGTGCCAGTAGTATAGCTGGCGGCGGTCAGCCCCAGCATTTT
v_call: TRBV19
d_call: NA
clone_size: NA
j_call: TRBJ1-5

cdr3_aa: CSGLTGTLNTEAFF
cdr3_nt: TGCAGCGGCCTGACAGGGACCCTGAACACTGAAGCTTTCTTT
v_call: TRBV29-1
d_call: TRBD1
clone_size: NA
j_call: TRBJ1-1

cdr3_aa: CATSRDRGNGELFF
cdr3_nt: TGTGCCACCAGCAGAGATAGGGGGAACGGGGAGCTGTTTTTT
v_call: TRBV15
d_call: NA
clone_size: few
j_call: TRBJ2-2

cdr3_aa: CASSGALSYEQYF
cdr3_nt: TGTGCCAGCAGCGGGGCGCTCTCCTACGAGCAGTACTTC
v_call: TRBV7-8
d_call: NA
clone_size: many
j_call: TRBJ2-7

cdr3_aa: CASSLATSGSINEQFF
cdr3_nt: TGCGCCAGCAGCTTGGCCACTAGCGGGAGTATCAATGAGCAGTTCTTC
v_call: TRBV5-1
d_call: TRBD2
clone_size: NA
j_call: TRBJ2-1

cdr3_aa: CASSIGSEAFF
cdr3_nt: TGTGCCAGTAGTATCGGTAGTGAAGCTTTCTTT
v_call: TRBV19
d_call: NA
clone_size: once
j_call: TRBJ1-1

cdr3_aa: CASSADSYQETQYF
cdr3_nt: TGTGCCAGCAGCGCCGACTCTTACCAAGAGACCCAGTACTTC
v_call: TRBV9
d_call: NA
clone_size: NA
j_call: TRBJ2-5

cdr3_aa: CASSLLGTGGTDTQYF
cdr3_nt: TGTGCCAGCAGTTTGCTCGGGACAGGGGGGACAGATACGCAGTATTTT
v_call: TRBV27
d_call: TRBD1
clone_size: NA
j_call: TRBJ2-3

cdr3_aa: CASSLSPQGGNIQYF
cdr3_nt: TGCGCCAGCAGCTTGAGTCCCCAGGGCGGAAACATTCAGTACTTC
v_call: TRBV5-1
d_call: NA
clone_size: NA
j_call: TRBJ2-4

cdr3_aa: CASSFAGDNQPQHF
cdr3_nt: TGTGCCAGCAGCTTTGCCGGGGACAATCAGCCCCAGCATTTT
v_call: TRBV7-2
d_call: NA
clone_size: NA
j_call: TRBJ1-5

cdr3_aa: CSARSGSGYTF
cdr3_nt: TGCAGTGCTAGATCAGGGTCCGGCTACACCTTC
v_call: TRBV20-1
d_call: NA
clone_size: NA
j_call: TRBJ1-2

cdr3_aa: CASMGQLSYEQYF
cdr3_nt: TGTGCCAGTATGGGACAGCTCTCCTACGAGCAGTACTTC
v_call: TRBV19
d_call: TRBD1
clone_size: NA
j_call: TRBJ2-7

cdr3_aa: CASSPGRVQFF
cdr3_nt: TGTGCCAGCAGCCCCGGTCGTGTGCAGTTCTTC
v_call: TRBV7-9
d_call: NA
clone_size: NA
j_call: TRBJ2-1

cdr3_aa: CASSPDSAYEQYF
cdr3_nt: TGTGCCAGCAGCCCAGACTCGGCGTACGAGCAGTACTTC
v_call: TRBV7-2
d_call: NA
clone_size: NA
j_call: TRBJ2-7

cdr3_aa: CASSVAEGVGYTF
cdr3_nt: TGTGCCAGCAGCGTAGCTGAAGGGGTCGGCTACACCTTC
v_call: TRBV9
d_call: NA
clone_size: NA
j_call: TRBJ1-2

cdr3_aa: CASSAVSRALSYEQYF
cdr3_nt: TGTGCCAGCAGTGCAGTTAGCAGGGCGTTATCCTACGAGCAGTACTTC
v_call: TRBV6-1
d_call: NA
clone_size: NA
j_call: TRBJ2-7

cdr3_aa: CASSLRRPEYNGYTF
cdr3_nt: TGTGCCAGCAGTTTACGCAGGCCTGAATACAATGGCTACACCTTC
v_call: TRBV27
d_call: NA
clone_size: NA
j_call: TRBJ1-2

cdr3_aa: CASSQVPGTVNEQFF
cdr3_nt: TGCGCCAGCAGCCAAGTTCCGGGGACAGTCAATGAGCAGTTCTTC
v_call: TRBV4-1
d_call: TRBD1
clone_size: NA
j_call: TRBJ2-1

cdr3_aa: CSARALYEQYF
cdr3_nt: TGCAGTGCTAGAGCCCTCTACGAGCAGTACTTC
v_call: TRBV20-1
d_call: NA
clone_size: NA
j_call: TRBJ2-7

cdr3_aa: CAWSVGEDTEAFF
cdr3_nt: TGTGCCTGGAGTGTTGGGGAGGACACTGAAGCTTTCTTT
v_call: TRBV30
d_call: NA
clone_size: few
j_call: TRBJ1-1

cdr3_aa: CASSPLGAGRAFF
cdr3_nt: TGTGCCAGCAGCCCCTTGGGGGCAGGTCGGGCTTTCTTT
v_call: TRBV7-2
d_call: NA
clone_size: NA
j_call: TRBJ1-1

cdr3_aa: CAIRLQGDRYEQYF
cdr3_nt: TGTGCCATCAGATTACAGGGGGACAGGTACGAGCAGTACTTC
v_call: TRBV10-3
d_call: TRBD1
clone_size: NA
j_call: TRBJ2-7

cdr3_aa: CASSRGLAATYEQYF
cdr3_nt: TGTGCTAGCAGTCGCGGACTAGCGGCGACCTACGAGCAGTACTTC
v_call: TRBV7-7
d_call: TRBD2
clone_size: once
j_call: TRBJ2-7